This paragraph reports one TCR beta chain. A read error may account for a junction end that differs from germline. The entry originates in a study of blood T cell repertoires in COVID-19. Assay: immunoSEQ multiplex PCR; the TCRdb copy retains only in-frame clones and omits some. Of under 200,000 clones in the sample, around 88% were seen once. From germline, CDR1 is SGHAT and CDR2 FQNNGV. The CDR3 spans 12 residues. The TCR sequence derives from a woman aged 45-65 years in a cohort exposed to, infected with or recovered from COVID-19 (not recorded which). Sequenced input: PBMCs or T cells enriched from blood (not recorded which). The chain links TRBV11-2 to TRBJ2-7; 9 nucleotides align to TRBD2. The CDR3 loop reads CASSWGLAGWHF. The CDR3, as DNA: TGTGCCAGCAGCTGGGGCCTAGCGGGGTGGCATTTC.